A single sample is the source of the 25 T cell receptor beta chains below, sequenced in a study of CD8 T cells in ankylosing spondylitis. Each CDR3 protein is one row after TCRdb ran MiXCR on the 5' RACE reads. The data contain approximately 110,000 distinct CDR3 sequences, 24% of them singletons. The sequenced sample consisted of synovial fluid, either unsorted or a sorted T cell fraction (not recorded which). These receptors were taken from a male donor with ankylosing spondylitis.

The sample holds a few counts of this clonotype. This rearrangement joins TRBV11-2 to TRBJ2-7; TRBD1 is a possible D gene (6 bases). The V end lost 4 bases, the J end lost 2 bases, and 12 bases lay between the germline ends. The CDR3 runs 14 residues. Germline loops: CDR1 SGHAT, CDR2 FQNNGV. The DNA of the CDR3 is TGTGCCAGCAGCTCCGGACAGTTCGCCTACGAGCAGTACTTC. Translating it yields CASSSGQFAYEQYF.

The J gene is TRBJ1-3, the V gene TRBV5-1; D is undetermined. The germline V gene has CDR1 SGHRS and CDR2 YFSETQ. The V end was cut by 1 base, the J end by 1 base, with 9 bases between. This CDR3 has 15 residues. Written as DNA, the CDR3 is TGCGCCAGCAGCTTGCCGAGTGGGTCTGGAAACACCATATATTTT. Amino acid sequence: CASSLPSGSGNTIYF.

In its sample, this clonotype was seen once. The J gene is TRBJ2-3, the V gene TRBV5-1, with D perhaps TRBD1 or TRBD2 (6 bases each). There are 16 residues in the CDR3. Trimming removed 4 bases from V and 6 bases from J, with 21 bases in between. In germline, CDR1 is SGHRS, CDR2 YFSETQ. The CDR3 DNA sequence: TGCGCCAGCAGCCTAACGGGGGCAGTTTGGGAGGATACGCAGTATTTT. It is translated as CASSLTGAVWEDTQYF.

The CDR3 DNA is TGTGCCAGCAGCCGGGGCCTCCATTCACCCCTCCACTTT. Its protein product is CASSRGLHSPLHF. This chain links TRBV12-3 or TRBV12-4 with TRBJ1-6, with a possible D match to TRBD1 (5 bases). The V end lost 6 bases, the J end lost 8 bases, and 11 bases lay between the germline ends. The CDR3 totals 13 residues.

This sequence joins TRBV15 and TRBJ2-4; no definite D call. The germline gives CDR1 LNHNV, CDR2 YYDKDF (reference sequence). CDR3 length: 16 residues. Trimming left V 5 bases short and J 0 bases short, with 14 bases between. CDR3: CATSLQRGIAKNIQYF. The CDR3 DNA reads TGTGCCACCAGCCTACAGAGAGGAATAGCCAAAAACATTCAGTACTTC.

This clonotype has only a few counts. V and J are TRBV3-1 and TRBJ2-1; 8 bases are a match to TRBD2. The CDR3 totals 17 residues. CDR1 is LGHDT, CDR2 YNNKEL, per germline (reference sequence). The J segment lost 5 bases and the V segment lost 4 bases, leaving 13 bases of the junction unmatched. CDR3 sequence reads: CASSPLLSGTRNNEQFF. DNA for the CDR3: TGTGCCAGCAGCCCTCTTCTATCCGGGACTAGAAACAATGAGCAGTTCTTC.

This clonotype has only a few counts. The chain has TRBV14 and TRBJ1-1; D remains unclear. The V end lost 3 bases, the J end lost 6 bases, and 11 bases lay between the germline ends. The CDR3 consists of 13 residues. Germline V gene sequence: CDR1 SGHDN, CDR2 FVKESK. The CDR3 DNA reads TGTGCCAGCAGCCATAGAGGGAGGGCTGAAGCTTTCTTT. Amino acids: CASSHRGRAEAFF. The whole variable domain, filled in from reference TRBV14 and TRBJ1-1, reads EAGVTQFPSHSVIEKGQTVTLRCDPISGHDNLYWYRRVMGKEIKFLLHFVKESKQDESGMPNNRFLAERTGGTYSTLKVQPAELEDSGVYFCASSHRGRAEAFFGQGTRLTVV.

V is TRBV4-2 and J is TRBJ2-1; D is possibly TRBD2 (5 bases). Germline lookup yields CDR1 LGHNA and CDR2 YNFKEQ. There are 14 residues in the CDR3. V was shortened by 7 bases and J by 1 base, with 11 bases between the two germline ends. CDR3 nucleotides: TGTGCCAGCACCCTACGAGGGTCCTACAATGAGCAGTTCTTC. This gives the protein CASTLRGSYNEQFF.

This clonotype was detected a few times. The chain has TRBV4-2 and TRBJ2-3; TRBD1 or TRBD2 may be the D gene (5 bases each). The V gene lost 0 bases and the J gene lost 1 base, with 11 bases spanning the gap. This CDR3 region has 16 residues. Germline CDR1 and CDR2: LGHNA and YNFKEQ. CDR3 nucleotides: TGTGCCAGCAGCCAAGATGGGGGATCCCGCACAGATACGCAGTATTTT. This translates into CASSQDGGSRTDTQYF.

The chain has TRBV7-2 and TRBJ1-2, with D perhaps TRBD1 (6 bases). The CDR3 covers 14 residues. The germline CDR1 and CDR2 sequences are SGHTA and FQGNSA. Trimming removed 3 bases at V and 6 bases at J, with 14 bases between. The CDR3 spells CASSFAGAGDGYTF. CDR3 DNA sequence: TGTGCCAGCAGCTTCGCTGGGGCAGGGGATGGCTACACCTTC.

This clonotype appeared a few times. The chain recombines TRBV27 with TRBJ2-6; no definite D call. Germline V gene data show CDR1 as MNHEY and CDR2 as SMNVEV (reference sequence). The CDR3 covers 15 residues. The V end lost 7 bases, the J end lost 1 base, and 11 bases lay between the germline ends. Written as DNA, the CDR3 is TGTGCCAGCACTCCTTTCCGGTCTGGGGCCAACGTCCTGACTTTC. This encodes CASTPFRSGANVLTF.

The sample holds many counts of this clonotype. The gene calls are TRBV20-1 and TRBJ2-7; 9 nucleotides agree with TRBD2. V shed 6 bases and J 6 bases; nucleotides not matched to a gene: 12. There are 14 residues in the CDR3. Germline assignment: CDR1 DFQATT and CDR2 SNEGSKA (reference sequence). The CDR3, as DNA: TGCAGTGCACAGACTAGCGGACTCGCCTCCGAGCAGTACTTC. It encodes CSAQTSGLASEQYF.

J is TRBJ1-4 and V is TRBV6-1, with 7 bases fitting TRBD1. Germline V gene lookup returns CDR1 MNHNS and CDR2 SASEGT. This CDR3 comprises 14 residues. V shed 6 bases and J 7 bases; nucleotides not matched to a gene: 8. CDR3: CASRDTGAVEKLFF. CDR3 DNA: TGTGCCAGCAGGGACACAGGGGCCGTTGAAAAACTGTTTTTT.

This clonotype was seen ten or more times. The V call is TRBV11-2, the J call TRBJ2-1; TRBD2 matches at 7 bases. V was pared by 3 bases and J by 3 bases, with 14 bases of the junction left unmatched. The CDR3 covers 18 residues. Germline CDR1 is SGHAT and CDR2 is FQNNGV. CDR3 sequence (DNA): TGTGCCAGCAGCTTTAGTAAGACCGTAGCGGGCCTCTACAATGAGCAGTTCTTC. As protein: CASSFSKTVAGLYNEQFF. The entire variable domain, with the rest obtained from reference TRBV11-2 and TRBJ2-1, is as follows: EAGVAQSPRYKIIEKRQSVAFWCNPISGHATLYWYQQILGQGPKLLIQFQNNGVVDDSQLPKDRFSAERLKGVDSTLKIQPAKLEDSAVYLCASSFSKTVAGLYNEQFFGPGTRLTVL.

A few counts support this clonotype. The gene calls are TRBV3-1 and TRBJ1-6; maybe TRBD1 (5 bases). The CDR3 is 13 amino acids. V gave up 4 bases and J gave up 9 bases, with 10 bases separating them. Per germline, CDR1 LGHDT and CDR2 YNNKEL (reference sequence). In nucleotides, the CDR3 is TGTGCCAGCAGCCGCAAGGGGATTTCACCCCTCCACTTT. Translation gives CASSRKGISPLHF.

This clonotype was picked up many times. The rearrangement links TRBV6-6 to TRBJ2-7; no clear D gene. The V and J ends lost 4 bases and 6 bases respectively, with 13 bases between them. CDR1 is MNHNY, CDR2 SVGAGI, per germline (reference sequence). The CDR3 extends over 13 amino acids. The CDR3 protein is CASSSSLAGEQYF. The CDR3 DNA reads TGTGCCAGCAGTTCTTCCCTCGCCGGCGAGCAGTACTTC.

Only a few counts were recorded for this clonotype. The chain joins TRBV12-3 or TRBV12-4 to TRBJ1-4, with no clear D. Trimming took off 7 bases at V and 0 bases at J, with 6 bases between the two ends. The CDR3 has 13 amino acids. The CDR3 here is CASTGTTNEKLFF. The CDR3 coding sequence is TGTGCCAGCACAGGAACAACTAATGAAAAACTGTTTTTT.

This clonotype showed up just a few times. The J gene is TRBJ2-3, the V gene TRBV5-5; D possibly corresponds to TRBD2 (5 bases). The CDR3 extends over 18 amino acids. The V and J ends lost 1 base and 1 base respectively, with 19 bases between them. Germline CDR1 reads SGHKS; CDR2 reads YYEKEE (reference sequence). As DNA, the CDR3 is TGTGCCAGCAGCTTGAGTGTCCCAGGCATGAGGGGCACAGATACGCAGTATTTT. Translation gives CASSLSVPGMRGTDTQYF.

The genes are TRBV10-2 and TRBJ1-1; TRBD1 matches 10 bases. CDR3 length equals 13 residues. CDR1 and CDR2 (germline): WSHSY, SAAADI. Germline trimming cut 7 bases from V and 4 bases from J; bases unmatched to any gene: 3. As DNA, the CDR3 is TGCGCCAGCAATGGACAGGGGGGCACTGAAGCTTTCTTT. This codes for CASNGQGGTEAFF.

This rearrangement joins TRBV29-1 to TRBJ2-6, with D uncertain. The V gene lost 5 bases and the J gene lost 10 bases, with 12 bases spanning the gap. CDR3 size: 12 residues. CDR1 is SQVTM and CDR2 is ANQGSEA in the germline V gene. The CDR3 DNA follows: TGCAGCGTTTACGAAACATGGAACGTCCTGACTTTC. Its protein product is CSVYETWNVLTF.

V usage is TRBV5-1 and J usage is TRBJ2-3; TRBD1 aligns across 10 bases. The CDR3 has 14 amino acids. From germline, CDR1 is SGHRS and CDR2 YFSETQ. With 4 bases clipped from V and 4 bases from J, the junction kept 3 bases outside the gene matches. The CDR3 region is CASSIGQGADTQYF. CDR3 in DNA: TGCGCCAGCAGCATAGGACAGGGGGCAGATACGCAGTATTTT.

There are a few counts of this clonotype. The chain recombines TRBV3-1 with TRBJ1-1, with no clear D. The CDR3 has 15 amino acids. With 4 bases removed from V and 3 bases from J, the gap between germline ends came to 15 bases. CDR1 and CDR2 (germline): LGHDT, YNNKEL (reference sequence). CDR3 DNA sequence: TGTGCCAGCAGCCTCGGCACGGTGGAGGACACTGAAGCTTTCTTT. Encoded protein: CASSLGTVEDTEAFF.

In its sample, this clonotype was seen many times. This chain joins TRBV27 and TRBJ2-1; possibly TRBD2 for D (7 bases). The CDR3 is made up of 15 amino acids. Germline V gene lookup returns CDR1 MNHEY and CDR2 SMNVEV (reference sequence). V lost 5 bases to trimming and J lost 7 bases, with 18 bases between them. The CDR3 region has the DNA TGTGCCAGCAGTCCGGGACTACCCAGGGGTAATGAGCAGTTCTTC. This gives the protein CASSPGLPRGNEQFF.

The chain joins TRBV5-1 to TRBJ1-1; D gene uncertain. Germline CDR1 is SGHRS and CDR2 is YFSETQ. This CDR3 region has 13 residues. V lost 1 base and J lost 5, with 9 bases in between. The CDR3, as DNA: TGCGCCAGCAGCTTGCTGGGCGAGACTGAAGCTTTCTTT. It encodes CASSLLGETEAFF.

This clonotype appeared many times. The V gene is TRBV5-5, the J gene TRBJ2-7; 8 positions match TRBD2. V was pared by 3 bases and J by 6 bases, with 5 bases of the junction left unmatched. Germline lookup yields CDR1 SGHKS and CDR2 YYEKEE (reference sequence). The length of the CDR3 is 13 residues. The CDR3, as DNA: TGTGCCAGCAGCTGGGGACTAGAGGGCGAGCAGTACGTC. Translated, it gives CASSWGLEGEQYV.